This TCR beta chain was captured by sequencing in a study of blood T cells in healthy people across ages. Findings and limits, study-wide: Both naive CD4+ cell counts and diversity were greater in long-lived donors than in aged donors.

The CDR3 loop spans 16 amino acids. CDR1 is SGHRS and CDR2 is YFSETQ in the germline V gene. J was trimmed by 5 bases and V by 4 bases; bases with no gene match: 12. For the second PCR, which ran for roughly 6 to 12 cycles, a sample-barcoded 5' primer and a J-beta primer mix were used. TCRdb passed the 5' RACE reads through MiXCR, listing each CDR3 protein once. The sample records 700,000 to 850,000 distinct CDR3 sequences, about 36% being singletons. This clonotype was detected only a few times. Its antigen is unknown. The sequence derives from a man between 18 and 35 years old in good health. Sample: blood. The genes are TRBV5-1 and TRBJ2-3; TRBD2 aligns across 8 bases. The DNA for the CDR3 is TGCGCCAGCAGCCCGGACTCGGCGGGGGGTGTAGATACGCAGTATTTT. Translated, it gives CASSPDSAGGVDTQYF.